Shown below are 9 T cell receptor beta chains from a single sample sequenced in a study of cytomegalovirus exposure and HLA in healthy donors. Primers for the PCR totalled 60 Vbeta and 13 Jbeta. Libraries were prepared by immunoSEQ multiplex PCR; TCRdb keeps only in-frame clonotypes and omits some of them. This table holds about 80,000 clones, around 62% found once. Sequences were obtained from PBMCs. The receptor set was obtained from a male donor in good health and CMV-seropositive.

The rearrangement links TRBV7-9 to TRBJ1-3, with a possible D match to TRBD1 (5 bases). CDR3 length equals 15 residues. V shed 5 bases and J shed 8 bases, with 19 bases lying between them. Germline CDR1 is SEHNR and CDR2 is FQNEAQ (reference sequence). CDR3 residues: CASSRDSSSRYTIYF. The CDR3 DNA follows: TGTGCCAGCAGCCGTGACAGCTCCAGTCGGTACACCATATATTTT.

In DNA, the CDR3 is TGTGCCAGTAGTGCCACAGGGGGTACTGAAGCTTTCTTT. Amino acid sequence: CASSATGGTEAFF. This chain links TRBV19 with TRBJ1-1; 8 bases match TRBD1. V trimming: 5 bases; J trimming: 5 bases; junction bases outside the gene matches: 4. Germline V gene sequence: CDR1 LNHDA, CDR2 SQIVND (reference sequence). The CDR3 is 13 residues long.

The gene calls are TRBV5-6 and TRBJ1-1; D gene ambiguous. Trimming removed 0 bases from V and 4 bases from J, with 4 bases in between. This CDR3 is built from 12 residues. Per germline, CDR1 SGHDT and CDR2 YYEEEE. CDR3: CASSLERTEAFF. The CDR3 DNA sequence: TGTGCCAGCAGCTTGGAGCGCACTGAAGCTTTCTTT.

The chain has TRBV30 and TRBJ1-4; D unresolved. CDR3 length: 14 amino acids. In germline, CDR1 is GTSNPN, CDR2 SVGIG (reference sequence). V was pared by 7 bases and J by 6 bases, with 18 bases between. This CDR3 reads CAYFDGTGYEKLFF. CDR3 coding DNA: TGTGCCTATTTCGACGGAACGGGATATGAAAAACTGTTTTTT.

This clone was seen a handful of times. V gene TRBV6-1 combines with J gene TRBJ2-6, with no clear D. The CDR3 length is 15 residues. Trimming cost V 6 bases and J 0 bases, with 9 bases left between them. Germline CDR1 and CDR2: MNHNS and SASEGT. The CDR3 loop is CASRYTVSGANVLTF. CDR3 DNA: TGTGCCAGCAGATACACAGTCTCTGGGGCCAACGTCCTGACTTTC.

Sample share makes this clone medium-sized. This chain links TRBV30 with TRBJ2-1; 14 bases map to TRBD2. Germline trimming cut 3 bases from V and 8 bases from J; bases unmatched to any gene: 3. Germline V lookup: CDR1 GTSNPN, CDR2 SVGIG (reference sequence). This CDR3 contains 14 residues. The CDR3 DNA reads as TGTGCCTGGAGGGGACTAGCGGGAGTTGATGAGCAGTTCTTC. It encodes CAWRGLAGVDEQFF.

The V and J genes are TRBV28 and TRBJ1-1, with D possibly TRBD1 on 6 matching bases. This CDR3 is 13 amino acids long. Looked up from germline, CDR1 is MDHEN and CDR2 is SYDVKM. Trimming removed 8 bases from V and 0 bases from J, with 10 bases in between. The CDR3 is CASLTGLNTEAFF. DNA for the CDR3: TGTGCCAGCCTTACAGGGTTGAACACTGAAGCTTTCTTT.

The chain links TRBV29-1 to TRBJ2-7; 7 nucleotides match TRBD1. Trimming cost V 0 bases and J 3 bases; bases outside gene matches: 8. Germline V lookup: CDR1 SQVTM, CDR2 ANQGSEA. The length of the CDR3 is 15 residues. In DNA, the CDR3 is TGCAGCGTTGAAGAGGTAGGCCAGGGGGACTACGAGCAGTACTTC. Its translation is CSVEEVGQGDYEQYF.

The rearrangement uses TRBV27 and TRBJ2-3; D is ambiguous. CDR3 length: 13 amino acids. Germline lookup yields CDR1 MNHEY and CDR2 SMNVEV (reference sequence). V was pared by 5 bases and J by 3 bases, with 9 bases between. As DNA, the CDR3 is TGTGCCAGCAGTCCCTCCCTTACAGATACGCAGTATTTT. Amino acid sequence: CASSPSLTDTQYF.